This entry features one T cell receptor beta chain sequence. The CDR3 is made up of 12 amino acids. Germline-derived CDR1 and CDR2 are SQVTM and ANQGSEA. The J segment lost 5 bases and the V segment lost 6 bases, leaving 4 bases of the junction unmatched. This sample stems from a study of blood T cells in healthy people across ages. The second PCR ran about 6 to 11 cycles with a sample-barcoded 5' primer and J-beta primers. Each CDR3 protein gets one entry after TCRdb re-called the 5' RACE reads with MiXCR. The sample contains about 800,000 distinct CDR3 sequences, 25% of which appear only once. Each sample used at least 7 million PBMCs. This same sample was also part of a study on T cells of mothers and their children.

Source material: blood. The TCR originated in a boy under 18 in good health. This chain joins TRBV29-1 and TRBJ2-3, with 8 bases that match TRBD2. CDR3 sequence reads: CSVRGARDTQYF. The CDR3 DNA is TGCAGCGTGCGGGGGGCGCGAGATACGCAGTATTTT.